This T cell receptor beta chain was observed in a study of T cells after yellow fever vaccination. The V end was cut by 7 bases, the J end by 3 bases, with 13 bases between. The CDR3 sequence is 13 residues long. In germline, CDR1 is DFQATT, CDR2 SNEGSKA (reference sequence). TCRdb ran MiXCR on the 5' RACE reads and lists one entry per CDR3 protein. The sample holds some 600,000 distinct CDR3 sequences, 9% to 15% seen once. This clonotype showed up just a few times. Source: PBMCs, taken on the day of the yellow fever booster vaccination. This sequence originates from a man aged 25 to 40 who received the YFV17D yellow fever vaccine. The rearrangement joins TRBV20-1 to TRBJ1-5, with a tentative D call TRBD1 (6 bases). The CDR3 protein is CSVQGQLNQPQHF. The DNA of the CDR3 is TGCAGTGTTCAAGGACAGCTCAATCAGCCCCAGCATTTT.